The 27 T cell receptor beta chains reported below all come from one sample, sequenced in a study of cytomegalovirus exposure and HLA in healthy donors. TCRdb keeps only in-frame clones here, not all; method: immunoSEQ multiplex PCR. The data contain about 130,000 clones, roughly nine tenths of them singletons. The sequencing sample was made of PBMCs. The source of these receptors is a woman between 18 and 30 years old in good health and CMV-seronegative.

The chain employs TRBV9 and TRBJ2-4; no firm D call. V shed 3 bases and J shed 9 bases, with 16 bases lying between them. The CDR3 sequence is 14 residues long. Germline V gene data show CDR1 as SGDLS and CDR2 as YYNGEE. CDR3 sequence: CASSGIQKLFIQYF. The CDR3 DNA follows: TGTGCCAGCAGCGGCATACAGAAGTTGTTCATTCAGTACTTC.

This clone was detected only once. As DNA, the CDR3 is TGTGCCAGCATCCGTATATTGCTAGTGGGAGGCCCCTACGAGCAGTACTTC. Translated: CASIRILLVGGPYEQYF. This chain uses TRBV21-1 with TRBJ2-7; TRBD2, as called in the table, went unchecked against the DNA. TRBV21-1 is assigned pseudogene status. The CDR3 length is 17 residues.

This sequence joins TRBV14 and TRBJ2-7; 7 bases agree with TRBD1. The CDR3 is 12 residues long. J lost 8 bases, V lost 1 base, and 2 bases had no gene match. The germline V gene encodes CDR1 SGHDN and CDR2 FVKESK. The CDR3 loop reads CASSQGTGKQYV. Written as DNA, the CDR3 is TGTGCCAGCAGCCAAGGGACAGGCAAGCAGTACGTC.

This chain uses TRBV30 with TRBJ2-3; unclear D gene. The CDR3 has 12 amino acids. CDR1 is GTSNPN and CDR2 is SVGIG in the germline V gene (reference sequence). V was cut by 6 bases and J by 3 bases, with 10 bases left in between. CDR3 amino acids: CACSILTDTQYF. The CDR3 region has the DNA TGTGCCTGTAGTATTTTAACAGATACGCAGTATTTT. The entire variable domain, with the rest obtained from reference TRBV30 and TRBJ2-3, is as follows: SQTIHQWPATLVQPVGSPLSLECTVEGTSNPNLYWYRQAAGRGLQLLFYSVGIGQISSEVPQNLSASRPQDRQFILSSKKLLLSDSGFYLCACSILTDTQYFGPGTRLTVL.

This clone was seen a single time. The chain is built from TRBV27 and TRBJ2-7; TRBD2 matches at 7 bases. Germline CDR1 and CDR2: MNHEY and SMNVEV (reference sequence). CDR3 length: 14 amino acids. With 4 bases clipped from V and 6 bases from J, the junction kept 9 bases outside the gene matches. CDR3 residues: CASSYPGLRSEQYF. CDR3 DNA: TGTGCCAGCAGTTACCCGGGACTAAGGAGCGAGCAGTACTTC.

The chain uses TRBV5-4 and TRBJ2-7; D might be TRBD2 (6 bases). CDR1 is SGHNT and CDR2 is YYREEE in the germline V gene (reference sequence). The CDR3 is 14 amino acids. The V and J ends lost 2 bases and 2 bases respectively, with 11 bases between them. The CDR3 DNA reads TGTGCCAGCAGCTTCGGGGGACTGGCCTACGAGCAGTACTTC. Translating it yields CASSFGGLAYEQYF.

The chain couples TRBV7-7 to TRBJ2-2, with TRBD1 matching 8 bases. V lost 5 bases, J lost 4 bases, and 6 bases stayed unmatched. The CDR3 is 15 amino acids. Germline assignment: CDR1 SSHAT and CDR2 FNYEAQ (reference sequence). CDR3 nucleotides: TGTGCCAGCAGCCGACAGGGGCCGGCCACCGGGGAGCTGTTTTTT. It codes for CASSRQGPATGELFF.

The chain combines TRBV12-5 with TRBJ2-7; TRBD1 matches 7 bases. Germline CDR1 reads LGHNT; CDR2 reads FRNRAP. The CDR3 sequence is 13 residues long. V was pared by 6 bases and J by 5 bases, with 7 bases of the junction left unmatched. The CDR3 DNA is TGTGCTAGTGGGACAGGGTCTCACGACGAGCAGTACTTC. Translated: CASGTGSHDEQYF.

This chain joins TRBV6-1 and TRBJ1-5; D ambiguous. CDR1 and CDR2 from the germline V gene are MNHNS and SASEGT. The V end lost 2 bases, the J end lost 6 bases, and 5 bases lay between the germline ends. The CDR3 totals 12 residues. DNA of the CDR3: TGTGCCAGCAGTGAACAGGTTCAGCCCCAGCATTTT. This codes for CASSEQVQPQHF.

The chain couples TRBV5-6 to TRBJ1-2; 7 bases are a match to TRBD1. Germline values: CDR1 SGHDT, CDR2 YYEEEE. The CDR3 has 13 residues. V dropped 4 bases and J dropped 3; count of bases not matched to a gene: 3. The CDR3 loop is CASSLDRDYGYTF. DNA of the CDR3: TGTGCCAGCAGCCTAGACAGGGACTATGGCTACACCTTC.

V and J are TRBV5-1 and TRBJ2-2; D remains unclear. The length of the CDR3 is 16 residues. CDR1 and CDR2 from the germline V gene are SGHRS and YFSETQ. V shed 1 base and J shed 0 bases, with 10 bases lying between them. CDR3 bases: TGCGCCAGCAGCTTGCGTACAGTCGCGAACACCGGGGAGCTGTTTTTT. Translated: CASSLRTVANTGELFF.

CDR3 DNA sequence: TGTGCCAGCAGTGAAAATGAGCAAAATTCACCCCTCCACTTT. It yields the protein CASSENEQNSPLHF. The chain uses TRBV2 and TRBJ1-6; no clear D gene. This CDR3 spans 14 amino acids. The V end was cut by 2 bases, the J end by 7 bases, with 9 bases between. Germline V gene sequence: CDR1 SNHLY, CDR2 FYNNEI.

This sequence joins TRBV18 and TRBJ1-1; perhaps TRBD1 as D (6 bases). Germline V gene data show CDR1 as KGHSH and CDR2 as LQKENI. The ends were cut back, 3 bases at V and 0 bases at J, with 14 bases in the middle. CDR3 length: 16 amino acids. The CDR3 sequence: CASSPDLTGMNTEAFF. The CDR3 DNA reads as TGTGCCAGCTCACCCGACTTGACAGGCATGAACACTGAAGCTTTCTTT. Drawing the rest from reference TRBV18 and TRBJ1-1, the complete variable domain is NAGVMQNPRHLVRRRGQEARLRCSPMKGHSHVYWYRQLPEEGLKFMVYLQKENIIDESGMPKERFSAEFPKEGPSILRIQQVVRGDSAAYFCASSPDLTGMNTEAFFGQGTRLTVV.

The rearrangement uses TRBV19 and TRBJ2-1, with TRBD2 matching 8 bases. Germline assignment: CDR1 LNHDA and CDR2 SQIVND (reference sequence). The V gene end was trimmed by 11 bases and the J gene end by 7 bases; junction bases not matched to a gene: 10. The CDR3 is 13 amino acids. The DNA for the CDR3 is TGTGCCTCACGAGGACTAGCCAGGAATGAGCAGTTCTTC. Protein product: CASRGLARNEQFF.

The gene calls are TRBV4-2 and TRBJ2-3; TRBD2 aligns across 9 bases. J lost 2 bases, V lost 0 bases, and 3 bases had no gene match. The germline V gene encodes CDR1 LGHNA and CDR2 YNFKEQ. This CDR3 is 16 amino acids long. The CDR3 loop reads CASSQDIAGDTDTQYF. CDR3 in DNA: TGTGCCAGCAGCCAAGATATAGCGGGAGACACAGATACGCAGTATTTT.

The chain links TRBV7-9 to TRBJ1-1; D might be TRBD1 (5 bases). V was pared by 5 bases and J by 4 bases, with 14 bases between. The V gene's germline CDR1 is SEHNR and CDR2 FQNEAQ (reference sequence). The CDR3 extends over 14 amino acids. The CDR3 DNA follows: TGTGCCAGCAGCCCTATCCAGGGCTCCACTGAAGCTTTCTTT. It is translated as CASSPIQGSTEAFF.

The chain is built from TRBV27 and TRBJ2-1, with 11 bases matching TRBD2. The CDR3 runs to 15 residues. With V trimmed by 4 bases and J by 8 bases, 7 bases remained unmatched. In germline, CDR1 is MNHEY, CDR2 SMNVEV (reference sequence). The CDR3 sequence is CASSWILAGVDEQFF. DNA of the CDR3: TGTGCCAGCAGTTGGATACTAGCGGGAGTCGATGAGCAGTTCTTC.

The chain carries TRBV28 and TRBJ1-1; 7 bases map to TRBD1. The CDR3 consists of 14 residues. Germline V gene lookup returns CDR1 MDHEN and CDR2 SYDVKM. Germline trimming cut 6 bases from V and 6 bases from J; bases unmatched to any gene: 10. The CDR3 loop is CASSLPDRAPEAFF. The CDR3 DNA sequence: TGTGCCAGCAGCCTCCCCGACAGGGCCCCTGAAGCTTTCTTT.

V and J are TRBV4-1 and TRBJ2-5, with D possibly matching TRBD2 (5 bases). The CDR3 spans 15 residues. Trimming shortened V by 0 bases and J by 5 bases, and 13 bases separated the two germline ends. The germline gives CDR1 MGHRA, CDR2 YSYEKL. The CDR3 spells CASSQEGSLLETQYF. As DNA, the CDR3 is TGCGCCAGCAGCCAAGAAGGGAGTTTATTGGAGACCCAGTACTTC.

This clone showed up just once. The CDR3 protein is CASSYSYRVDTEAFF. The CDR3, as DNA: TGTGCCAGCAGTTACTCGTACAGGGTGGATACTGAAGCTTTCTTT. The chain couples TRBV6-5 to TRBJ1-1, with D possibly TRBD1 on 6 matching bases. With 0 bases removed from V and 5 bases from J, the gap between germline ends came to 13 bases. The CDR3 extends over 15 amino acids. Looked up from germline, CDR1 is MNHEY and CDR2 is SVGAGI.

The chain is built from TRBV6-5 and TRBJ2-1; 10 bases map to TRBD1. This CDR3 is built from 14 residues. J was trimmed by 6 bases and V by 4 bases; bases with no gene match: 3. In germline, CDR1 is MNHEY, CDR2 SVGAGI. Written as DNA, the CDR3 is TGTGCCAGCAGTTTCGGGACAGGGGTCAATGAGCAGTTCTTC. This translates into CASSFGTGVNEQFF.

The V gene is TRBV5-1, the J gene TRBJ1-6; D gene uncertain. The CDR3 consists of 15 residues. The germline gives CDR1 SGHRS, CDR2 YFSETQ. V was trimmed by 3 bases and J by 0 bases, leaving 7 bases between them. The CDR3 spells CASSSVSSYNSPLHF. The CDR3 DNA follows: TGCGCCAGCAGCTCCGTTAGCTCCTATAATTCACCCCTCCACTTT.

This chain links TRBV5-1 with TRBJ2-1, with 7 bases fitting TRBD1. CDR3 length: 16 residues. Trimming at V came to 0 bases and at J to 10 bases, leaving 13 bases not matched to a gene. Germline values: CDR1 SGHRS, CDR2 YFSETQ. This CDR3 reads CASSLGRDRIVIEQFF. The DNA for the CDR3 is TGCGCCAGCAGCTTGGGCCGGGACAGAATAGTTATCGAGCAGTTCTTC.

The J gene is TRBJ2-2, the V gene TRBV27, with TRBD2 as a possible D gene (5 bases). Germline lookup yields CDR1 MNHEY and CDR2 SMNVEV (reference sequence). The ends were cut back, 7 bases at V and 4 bases at J, with 19 bases in the middle. The CDR3 has 16 residues. The CDR3 here is CASMFDLQRSTGELFF. The DNA for the CDR3 is TGTGCCAGCATGTTCGACTTACAGCGGAGCACCGGGGAGCTGTTTTTT.

The V and J genes are TRBV6-5 and TRBJ2-1; possible D gene TRBD2, 6 bases. The germline gives CDR1 MNHEY, CDR2 SVGAGI. With 7 bases removed from V and 8 bases from J, the gap between germline ends came to 18 bases. The CDR3 length is 14 residues. Here the CDR3 DNA reads TGTGCCAGCAATCGTTTGGTGGGAGGCGATGAGCAGTTCTTC. Its translation: CASNRLVGGDEQFF.

The chain couples TRBV7-8 to TRBJ2-7, with a weak D call TRBD2 (6 bases). Trimming pared 5 bases from V and 3 bases from J, leaving 11 bases between. The CDR3 is 13 amino acids. Germline assignment: CDR1 SGHVS and CDR2 FQNEAQ. The CDR3 DNA follows: TGTGCCAGCAGCCCCTCGGGACTCTACGAGCAGTACTTC. This codes for CASSPSGLYEQYF.

The gene calls are TRBV7-6 and TRBJ1-3; D gene ambiguous. The V gene lost 5 bases and the J gene lost 2 bases, with 13 bases spanning the gap. The germline gives CDR1 SGHVS, CDR2 FNYEAQ. The CDR3 has 15 residues. The CDR3 reads CASSHPLGAGNTIYF. The DNA for the CDR3 is TGTGCCAGCAGCCACCCTTTGGGCGCTGGAAACACCATATATTTT. The full variable domain, its missing parts supplied by reference TRBV7-6 and TRBJ1-3, is GAGVSQSPRYKVTKRGQDVALRCDPISGHVSLYWYRQALGQGPEFLTYFNYEAQQDKSGLPNDRFSAERPEGSISTLTIQRTEQRDSAMYRCASSHPLGAGNTIYFGEGSWLTVV.